The 15 T cell receptor beta chains presented below share a single source sample, sequenced in a study of circulating and synovial CD4+ cells in juvenile arthritis. The protocol was immunoSEQ multiplex PCR, while the TCRdb copy is restricted to in-frame clones and leaves out a portion. The data contain under 35,000 clones, 85% to 95% of them singletons. The sequencing sample was made of CD4+ T cells from blood. The receptors derive from a human donor with juvenile idiopathic arthritis.

This sequence joins TRBV19 and TRBJ2-4; D ambiguous. The CDR3 extends over 18 amino acids. Germline values: CDR1 LNHDA, CDR2 SQIVND (reference sequence). Trimming removed 2 bases at V and 0 bases at J, with 17 bases between. CDR3 nucleotides: TGTGCCAGTAGTATAAACCCCGGGTCTATCTTAGCCAAAAACATTCAGTACTTC. Translated: CASSINPGSILAKNIQYF. The full variable domain, rest sourced from reference TRBV19 and TRBJ2-4, is DGGITQSPKYLFRKEGQNVTLSCEQNLNHDAMYWYRQDPGQGLRLIYYSQIVNDFQKGDIAEGYSVSREKKESFPLTVTSAQKNPTAFYLCASSINPGSILAKNIQYFGAGTRLSVL.

This chain uses TRBV27 with TRBJ2-7, with 12 bases lining up with TRBD2. The CDR3 runs to 18 residues. V shed 8 bases and J 0 bases; nucleotides not matched to a gene: 14. Germline V CDR1 and CDR2: MNHEY, SMNVEV (reference sequence). Here the CDR3 DNA reads TGTGCCAGCTCCCCTACCCTCAGGACTAGCGGGGTCTCCTACGAGCAGTACTTC. This translates into CASSPTLRTSGVSYEQYF.

This chain links TRBV28 with TRBJ2-3; TRBD1 might be the D (6 bases). Trimming pared 3 bases from V and 2 bases from J, leaving 15 bases between. The CDR3 covers 16 residues. Germline values: CDR1 MDHEN, CDR2 SYDVKM. The CDR3 loop reads CASSFNPGHFTDTQYF. The CDR3, as DNA: TGTGCCAGCAGTTTTAACCCGGGACACTTCACAGATACGCAGTATTTT.

The genes are TRBV11-2 and TRBJ2-1; D might be TRBD2 (6 bases). This CDR3 has 14 residues. Per the germline V gene, CDR1 is SGHAT and CDR2 is FQNNGV. V lost 5 bases and J 9 bases, leaving 17 bases between the germline ends. This CDR3 is CASSSFGSGGEQFF. DNA for the CDR3: TGTGCCAGCAGCAGCTTCGGGAGTGGGGGTGAGCAGTTCTTC.

The genes are TRBV14 and TRBJ2-6, with TRBD1 matching 8 bases. Looked up from germline, CDR1 is SGHDN and CDR2 is FVKESK. Germline trimming cut 1 base from V and 0 bases from J; bases unmatched to any gene: 5. CDR3 size: 18 residues. The CDR3 region is CASSQVRTGNSGANVLTF. DNA for the CDR3: TGTGCCAGCAGCCAAGTTAGGACAGGGAACTCTGGGGCCAACGTCCTGACTTTC.

The rearrangement links TRBV7-6 to TRBJ2-5; 11 bases align to TRBD2. Germline assignment: CDR1 SGHVS and CDR2 FNYEAQ. The trim removed 5 bases at V and 4 bases at J, leaving 12 bases unmatched. The CDR3 runs 17 residues. CDR3 sequence (DNA): TGTGCCAGCAGCCCCAACGGACTAGCGGGCGTCCCAGAGACCCAGTACTTC. Protein sequence: CASSPNGLAGVPETQYF.

This clone appeared once. This sequence joins TRBV28 and TRBJ2-5; D perhaps matches TRBD2 (6 bases). The DNA end favors TRBJ2-7, so the J call may be wrong. The CDR3 contains 14 residues. CDR1 and CDR2 (germline): MDHEN, SYDVKM. The CDR3 sequence: CASSLFSGAYEQYF. In DNA form, the CDR3 reads TGTGCCAGCAGTTTATTTAGCGGAGCCTACGAGCAGTACTTC.

The J gene is TRBJ2-7, the V gene TRBV28; D ambiguous. V was cut by 5 bases and J by 4 bases, with 12 bases left in between. The CDR3 has 13 residues. Germline CDR1 reads MDHEN; CDR2 reads SYDVKM. The CDR3 sequence: CASSPTSRYEQYF. The CDR3 DNA follows: TGTGCCAGCAGTCCCACCTCTCGGTACGAGCAGTACTTC.

The gene calls are TRBV5-4 and TRBJ2-5; TRBD2 is a possible D gene (6 bases). The germline V gene encodes CDR1 SGHNT and CDR2 YYREEE (reference sequence). The CDR3 runs 15 residues. Trimming removed 0 bases from V and 5 bases from J, with 14 bases in between. Written as DNA, the CDR3 is TGTGCCAGCAGCTTGGTAGGGACTGGTGGGGAGACCCAGTACTTC. The encoded protein is CASSLVGTGGETQYF.

This chain links TRBV27 with TRBJ2-7, with 8 bases lining up with TRBD1. Trimming removed 6 bases from V and 1 base from J; junction bases left unmatched: 11. The germline gives CDR1 MNHEY, CDR2 SMNVEV (reference sequence). This CDR3 has 16 residues. In nucleotides, the CDR3 is TGTGCCAGCAGCCTGGGCGCAACAGGGGGATCCTACGAGCAGTACTTC. Translating gives CASSLGATGGSYEQYF.

The chain couples TRBV10-2 to TRBJ2-2, with D tentatively TRBD1 (5 bases). The CDR3 has 16 residues. V was clipped by 6 bases and J by 3 bases, with 17 bases between them. Germline CDR1 is WSHSY and CDR2 is SAAADI. This CDR3 reads CASRGRRVADTGELFF. The CDR3 coding sequence is TGCGCCAGCAGAGGTCGCAGGGTGGCGGACACCGGGGAGCTGTTTTTT.

J is TRBJ2-5 and V is TRBV9; D remains ambiguous. The CDR3 is 11 residues long. From germline, CDR1 is SGDLS and CDR2 YYNGEE. Trimming stripped 3 bases from V and 7 bases from J, with 7 bases between. In DNA form, the CDR3 reads TGTGCCAGCAGCGGAGTTGGGACCCAGTACTTC. Residues: CASSGVGTQYF.

This chain links TRBV19 with TRBJ2-4; the match to TRBD1 covers 7 bases. The CDR3 consists of 14 residues. Trimming removed 7 bases from V and 8 bases from J; junction bases left unmatched: 11. Germline-derived CDR1 and CDR2 are LNHDA and SQIVND (reference sequence). The CDR3 loop reads CASNMGQMGDIQYF. CDR3 nucleotides: TGTGCCAGTAACATGGGACAGATGGGAGACATTCAGTACTTC.

V is TRBV7-3 and J is TRBJ2-6; 8 nucleotides line up with TRBD1. CDR3 length equals 17 residues. V lost 8 bases and J lost 0; bases outside the gene matches: 9. Germline V gives CDR1 SGHTA, CDR2 FQGTGA. The CDR3 loop is CASGADREISGANVLTF. The CDR3 DNA is TGTGCCAGCGGTGCGGACAGGGAGATCTCTGGGGCCAACGTCCTGACTTTC.

DNA for the CDR3: TGTGCCAGCAGTTCCCGACAGGTTAGCAATCAGCCCCAGCATTTT. Encoded protein: CASSSRQVSNQPQHF. V usage is TRBV27 and J usage is TRBJ1-5; D is perhaps TRBD1 (6 bases). Germline loops: CDR1 MNHEY, CDR2 SMNVEV (reference sequence). The CDR3 sequence is 15 residues long. V dropped 4 bases and J dropped 0 bases, with 10 bases sitting between them.